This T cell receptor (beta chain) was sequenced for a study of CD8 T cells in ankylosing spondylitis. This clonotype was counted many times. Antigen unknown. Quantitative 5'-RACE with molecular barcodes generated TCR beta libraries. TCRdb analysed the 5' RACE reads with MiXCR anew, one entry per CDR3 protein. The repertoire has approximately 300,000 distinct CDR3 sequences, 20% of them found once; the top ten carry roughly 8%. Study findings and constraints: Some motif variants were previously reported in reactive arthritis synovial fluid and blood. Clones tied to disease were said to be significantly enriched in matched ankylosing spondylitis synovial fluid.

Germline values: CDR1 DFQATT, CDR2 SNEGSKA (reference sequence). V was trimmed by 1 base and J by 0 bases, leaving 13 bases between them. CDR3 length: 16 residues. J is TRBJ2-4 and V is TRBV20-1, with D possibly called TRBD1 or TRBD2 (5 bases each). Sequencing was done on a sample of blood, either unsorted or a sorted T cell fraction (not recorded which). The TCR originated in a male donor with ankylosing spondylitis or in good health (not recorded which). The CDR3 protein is CSARAPGGGAKNIQYF. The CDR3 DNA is TGCAGTGCTAGAGCCCCCGGTGGGGGAGCCAAAAACATTCAGTACTTC.